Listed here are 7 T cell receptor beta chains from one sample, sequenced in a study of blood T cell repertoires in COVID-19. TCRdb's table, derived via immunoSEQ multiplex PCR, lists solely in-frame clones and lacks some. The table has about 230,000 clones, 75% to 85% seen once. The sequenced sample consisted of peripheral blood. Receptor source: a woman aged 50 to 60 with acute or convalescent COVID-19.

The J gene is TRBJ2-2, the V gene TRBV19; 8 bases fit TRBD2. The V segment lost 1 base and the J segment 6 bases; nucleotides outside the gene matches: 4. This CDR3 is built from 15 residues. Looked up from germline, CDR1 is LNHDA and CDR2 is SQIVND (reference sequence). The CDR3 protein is CASSIVGGASGELFF. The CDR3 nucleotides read TGTGCCAGTAGTATAGTCGGGGGGGCTTCCGGGGAGCTGTTTTTT.

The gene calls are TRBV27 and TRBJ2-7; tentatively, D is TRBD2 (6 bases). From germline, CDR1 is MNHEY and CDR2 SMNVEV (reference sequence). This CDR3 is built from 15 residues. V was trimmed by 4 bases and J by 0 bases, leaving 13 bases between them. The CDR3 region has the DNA TGTGCCAGCAGTTCCTCGGGGGTTTTCTCCTACGAGCAGTACTTC. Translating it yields CASSSSGVFSYEQYF.

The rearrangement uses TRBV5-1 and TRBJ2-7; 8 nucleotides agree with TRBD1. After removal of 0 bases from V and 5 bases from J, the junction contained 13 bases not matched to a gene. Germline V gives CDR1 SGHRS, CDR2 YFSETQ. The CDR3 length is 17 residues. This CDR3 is CASSLVQGDPTFDEQYF. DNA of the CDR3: TGCGCCAGCAGCTTGGTACAGGGGGACCCCACGTTCGACGAGCAGTACTTC.

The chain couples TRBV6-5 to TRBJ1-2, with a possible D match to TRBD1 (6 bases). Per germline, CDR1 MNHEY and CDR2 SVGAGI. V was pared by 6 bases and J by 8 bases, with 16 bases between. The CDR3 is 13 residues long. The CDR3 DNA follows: TGTGCCAGCAGGCCCGGGACACTGGCCGGCTACACCTTC. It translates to CASRPGTLAGYTF.

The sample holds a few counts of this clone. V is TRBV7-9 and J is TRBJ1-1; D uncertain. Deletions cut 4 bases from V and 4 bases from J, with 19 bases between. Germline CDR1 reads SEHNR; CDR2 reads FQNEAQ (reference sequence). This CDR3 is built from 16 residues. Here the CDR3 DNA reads TGTGCCAGCAGCTCCCTAAGCGGGGATCAGGCCACTGAAGCTTTCTTT. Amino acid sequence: CASSSLSGDQATEAFF.

CDR3 in amino acids: CASSLSGTVSTGELFF. In DNA form, the CDR3 reads TGTGCCAGCAGTTTGTCCGGGACAGTCTCCACCGGGGAGCTGTTTTTT. The genes are TRBV11-2 and TRBJ2-2, with TRBD1 identical over 7 bases. Germline CDR1 and CDR2: SGHAT and FQNNGV. This CDR3 region has 16 residues. V lost 6 bases to trimming and J lost 4 bases; unmatched junction nucleotides: 11. Drawing the rest from reference TRBV11-2 and TRBJ2-2, the complete variable domain is EAGVAQSPRYKIIEKRQSVAFWCNPISGHATLYWYQQILGQGPKLLIQFQNNGVVDDSQLPKDRFSAERLKGVDSTLKIQPAKLEDSAVYLCASSLSGTVSTGELFFGEGSRLTVL.

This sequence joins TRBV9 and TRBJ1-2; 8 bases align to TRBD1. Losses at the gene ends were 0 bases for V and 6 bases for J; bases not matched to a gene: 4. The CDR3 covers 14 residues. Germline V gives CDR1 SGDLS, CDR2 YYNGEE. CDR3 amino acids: CASSVDNRGNGYTF. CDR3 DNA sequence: TGTGCCAGCAGCGTAGATAACAGGGGGAATGGCTACACCTTC.